This is a list of T cell receptor beta chains from one sample in a study of blood T cell repertoires in COVID-19. Data came from immunoSEQ multiplex PCR; TCRdb stores just in-frame clones and leaves some out. The sample holds 250,000 or so clones; roughly nine tenths are singletons and the top ten take under 4%. Sample: peripheral blood. These receptors all stem from a man between 18 and 29 years old with active or convalescent COVID-19. The CDR3 runs from the conserved cysteine through the conserved F or W. D genes are given only for firm matches. Clone size, where shown, is once, few, many, or a class for clones that have expanded.

clone_size j_call v_call d_call cdr3_aa cdr3_nt
. TRBJ1-1 TRBV5-4 . CASSAGTTPAEAFF TGTGCCAGCAGCGCGGGGACTACTCCCGCTGAAGCTTTCTTT
. TRBJ2-3 TRBV7-9 . CASSLREITDTQYF TGTGCCAGCAGCTTACGGGAGATTACAGATACGCAGTATTTT
. TRBJ1-2 TRBV6-1 . CASSEALWAGNYGYTF TGTGCCAGCAGTGAAGCGCTTTGGGCGGGGAATTATGGCTACACCTTC
. TRBJ1-3 TRBV11-2 TRBD1 CASSLWDRGNTIYF TGTGCCAGCAGCTTATGGGACAGGGGTAACACCATATATTTT
. TRBJ1-2 TRBV19 . CASRPTVSYGYTF TGTGCCAGTAGACCGACAGTTTCCTATGGCTACACCTTC
. TRBJ2-7 TRBV11-1 . CASSSGREHYEQYF TGTGCCAGCAGCTCTGGGCGGGAACACTACGAGCAGTACTTC
. TRBJ2-5 TRBV4-3 . CAQARVAEETQYF TGCGCCCAAGCGCGGGTAGCGGAAGAGACCCAGTACTTC
. TRBJ1-2 TRBV7-9 TRBD1 CASSLVLRQGGHGYTF TGTGCCAGCAGCTTAGTCCTGAGACAGGGTGGCCATGGCTACACCTTC
. TRBJ1-5 TRBV10-3 TRBD1 CAIGTDSNQPQHF TGTGCCATAGGGACAGATAGCAATCAGCCCCAGCATTTT
. TRBJ1-5 TRBV9 TRBD1 CASSQGQSSNQPQHF TGTGCCAGCAGCCAGGGACAGTCTAGCAATCAGCCCCAGCATTTT
. TRBJ1-2 TRBV12-3/TRBV12-4 TRBD1 CASRQTGWAGYTF TGTGCCAGCAGACAGACAGGGTGGGCGGGCTACACCTTC
. TRBJ1-1 TRBV10-2 TRBD1 CASSEAGGRDTEAFF TGCGCCAGCAGTGAAGCAGGGGGCCGGGACACTGAAGCTTTCTTT
. TRBJ2-1 TRBV3-1/TRBV3-2 TRBD2 CASSQKLAGERSEQFF TGTGCCAGCAGCCAAAAACTAGCGGGAGAACGGAGTGAGCAGTTCTTC
few TRBJ2-7 TRBV7-2 TRBD1 CASSFAGTDYEQYF TGTGCCAGCAGCTTCGCCGGGACAGACTACGAGCAGTACTTC
. TRBJ2-7 TRBV9 TRBD2 CASSVEAGGVLEQYF TGTGCCAGCAGCGTAGAAGCGGGAGGGGTACTCGAGCAGTACTTC
. TRBJ2-3 TRBV7-9 TRBD1 CASSSGGFADTQYF TGTGCCAGCAGTTCAGGGGGCTTCGCAGATACGCAGTATTTT
. TRBJ1-1 TRBV3-1/TRBV3-2 . CASSLTAGPTEAFF TGTGCCAGCAGCCTCACCGCAGGGCCTACTGAAGCTTTCTTT
. TRBJ2-7 TRBV27 . CASSLLGVASYEQYF TGTGCCAGCAGTTTACTAGGGGTGGCCTCCTACGAGCAGTACTTC
. TRBJ2-7 TRBV11-2 TRBD1 CASSPGQGYEQYF TGTGCCAGCAGCCCGGGACAGGGGTACGAGCAGTACTTC
once TRBJ1-1 TRBV5-4 TRBD1 CASSRFDRVNTEAFF TGTGCCAGCAGCCGATTTGACAGGGTGAACACTGAAGCTTTCTTT
once TRBJ2-5 TRBV6-2/TRBV6-3 TRBD2 CASNPWSGGYQETQYF TGTGCCAGCAACCCTTGGAGCGGGGGGTACCAAGAGACCCAGTACTTC
. TRBJ1-2 TRBV7-2 . CASSLERDAYGYTF TGTGCCAGCAGCTTAGAGAGGGATGCCTATGGCTACACCTTC
. TRBJ1-1 TRBV13 . CASSLGGTMNTEAFF TGTGCCAGCAGCTTAGGCGGAACTATGAACACTGAAGCTTTCTTT
once TRBJ2-2 TRBV7-3 TRBD2 CASSLTSGSPGELFF TGTGCCAGCAGCTTGACTAGCGGGAGTCCCGGGGAGCTGTTTTTT
. TRBJ2-5 TRBV6-4 . CASILTVHPPPQETQYF TGTGCCAGCATCCTAACGGTCCATCCCCCACCCCAAGAGACCCAGTACTTC
. TRBJ2-1 TRBV7-6 TRBD1 CASSSLPPGQGSYNEQFF TGTGCCAGCAGCTCTCTCCCCCCGGGACAGGGTTCCTACAATGAGCAGTTCTTC
. TRBJ2-3 TRBV3-1/TRBV3-2 . CASSRLEGTDTQYF TGTGCCAGCAGCCGACTAGAGGGCACAGATACGCAGTATTTT
. TRBJ2-2 TRBV6-2/TRBV6-3 . CASSLSDSAGELFF TGTGCCAGCAGTTTGTCCGACAGTGCCGGGGAGCTGTTTTTT
. TRBJ2-7 TRBV5-6 . CASSAIWRGTYEQYF TGTGCCAGCTCGGCCATCTGGCGGGGCACCTACGAGCAGTACTTC
few TRBJ1-1 TRBV19 TRBD1 CASSFNRGGNTEAFF TGTGCCAGTAGTTTCAACAGGGGTGGAAACACTGAAGCTTTCTTT
. TRBJ1-4 TRBV5-1 TRBD1 CASSSRQGAAEGEKLFF TGCGCCAGCAGCTCCCGACAGGGCGCGGCCGAGGGTGAAAAACTGTTTTTT
. TRBJ2-2 TRBV9 TRBD2 CASSERGNTGELFF TGTGCCAGCAGCGAGCGGGGGAACACCGGGGAGCTGTTTTTT
. TRBJ2-2 TRBV3-1/TRBV3-2 TRBD2 CASSPAGEVRELFF TGTGCCAGCAGCCCCGCGGGAGAGGTGAGGGAGCTGTTTTTT
. TRBJ2-5 TRBV6-2/TRBV6-3 . CASSYTDFQETQYF TGTGCCAGCAGTTACACGGACTTTCAAGAGACCCAGTACTTC
. TRBJ1-1 TRBV5-1 . CASSLDEWDSVFF TGCGCCAGCAGCTTGGATGAATGGGACTCGGTTTTCTTT
. TRBJ1-1 TRBV9 TRBD1 CASSVETGLNTEAFF TGTGCCAGCAGCGTAGAGACAGGGTTGAACACTGAAGCTTTCTTT
. TRBJ2-2 TRBV9 . CASSDPGELFF TGTGCCAGCAGCGATCCTGGGGAGCTGTTTTTT
. TRBJ1-5 TRBV27 TRBD1 CASSSVDRAGSPQHF TGTGCCAGCAGTTCCGTCGACAGGGCTGGCTCGCCCCAGCATTTT
. TRBJ2-7 TRBV6-5 TRBD2 CASSSRELQYF TGTGCCAGCAGCTCGCGGGAGTTACAGTACTTC
once TRBJ2-2 TRBV5-8 . CASSLVQLTGELFF TGTGCCAGCAGCTTGGTACAGCTCACCGGGGAGCTGTTTTTT
. TRBJ2-2 TRBV7-6 . CASSLLTGRSTGELFF TGTGCCAGCAGCCTACTGACAGGAAGAAGCACCGGGGAGCTGTTTTTT
. TRBJ1-2 TRBV11-2 . CASSLGGGIADGYTF TGTGCCAGCAGCTTAGGTGGGGGGATTGCCGATGGCTACACCTTC
. TRBJ2-6 TRBV5-1 . CASSFGDGRVGPISGANVLTF TGCGCCAGCAGCTTCGGAGATGGCAGGGTGGGTCCCATCTCTGGGGCCAACGTCCTGACTTTC
. TRBJ2-7 TRBV27 . CASSLKTDYEQYF TGTGCCAGCAGTTTAAAGACAGACTACGAGCAGTACTTC
. TRBJ2-7 TRBV27 . CASTPSAGARIYEQYF TGTGCCAGCACCCCCAGTGCGGGGGCGCGAATCTACGAGCAGTACTTC
. TRBJ2-3 TRBV29-1 . CSVEGARDADTQYF TGCAGCGTGGAGGGGGCGCGGGACGCAGATACGCAGTATTTT
. TRBJ2-7 TRBV11-3 . CASSLGHNLGEQYF TGTGCCAGCAGCTTAGGACATAACTTGGGCGAGCAGTACTTC